The T cell receptor (beta chain) under discussion was sequenced for a study of T cell changes during pregnancy in multiple sclerosis. Germline assignment: CDR1 MRHNA and CDR2 SNTAGT. The CDR3 extends over 14 amino acids. V shed 4 bases and J shed 5 bases, with 11 bases lying between them. The sample holds a few counts of this clone. The table came from immunoSEQ multiplex PCR; TCRdb's copy has only in-frame clones and leaves some out. The profile shows tens of thousands of clones, approximately 92% of them singletons. The V and J genes are TRBV6-4 and TRBJ2-2, with a tentative D call TRBD1 (6 bases). This clonotype was sampled from a female donor in good health, enrolled as a control in a pregnancy study. The sequences come from peripheral blood, collected in the third trimester of pregnancy. CDR3 DNA sequence: TGTGCCAGCAGTGGGTCAGGGGAGACCGGGGAGCTGTTTTTT. Its protein is CASSGSGETGELFF.